The 10 T cell receptor beta chains reported below all come from one sample, sequenced in a study of blood T cell repertoires in COVID-19. Assay used: immunoSEQ multiplex PCR; TCRdb lists only in-frame clones, some missing. The table has fewer than 450,000 clones, about 90% seen once; the top ten hold roughly 1%. The sequencing input was PBMCs or T cells enriched from blood (not recorded which). The source of these receptors is a woman aged 30 to 39 who had recovered from COVID-19.

The rearrangement uses TRBV7-2 and TRBJ1-6, with 7 bases identical to TRBD1. The germline gives CDR1 SGHTA, CDR2 FQGNSA. V gave up 1 base and J gave up 0 bases; unmatched junction bases: 6. This CDR3 region has 18 residues. CDR3: CASSLGETGSSYNSPLHF. DNA for the CDR3: TGTGCCAGCAGCTTAGGCGAGACAGGGAGCTCCTATAATTCACCCCTCCACTTT.

V and J are TRBV28 and TRBJ1-2; D not resolved. CDR1 and CDR2 from the germline V gene are MDHEN and SYDVKM. The CDR3 runs to 13 residues. Deletions cut 3 bases from V and 1 base from J, with 6 bases between. The CDR3, as DNA: TGTGCCAGCAGTTTGTCCTATAACTATGGCTACACCTTC. Encoded protein: CASSLSYNYGYTF.

The rearrangement links TRBV2 to TRBJ1-5, with D uncertain. Germline values: CDR1 SNHLY, CDR2 FYNNEI. Trimming took 1 base from V and 4 from J, leaving 8 bases between them. The CDR3 covers 14 residues. CDR3 bases: TGTGCCAGCAGTGAAGAGGCGGGGAATCAGCCCCAGCATTTT. Translation: CASSEEAGNQPQHF.

This clone was seen once. The genes are TRBV28 and TRBJ1-2, with 9 bases matching TRBD1. The germline CDR1 and CDR2 sequences are MDHEN and SYDVKM. CDR3 length: 16 amino acids. The junction had 8 bases not matched to a gene; V was cut back by 2 bases and J by 4 bases. CDR3 nucleotides: TGTGCCAGCAGTTTAGGTATACCGGGACAGGGCTATGGCTACACCTTC. Translated, it gives CASSLGIPGQGYGYTF.

This clone turned up a few times. This rearrangement joins TRBV7-2 to TRBJ1-2, with D perhaps TRBD1 (6 bases). This CDR3 has 20 amino acids. Between the trimmed V and J ends, which lost 0 bases and 6 bases, there was a span of 29 bases. Germline V CDR1 and CDR2: SGHTA, FQGNSA. The CDR3 bases are TGTGCCAGCAGCTTAGCGCAAAGGCTAACAGGGTTTCAGCTAGCTAATGGCTACACCTTC. Translation: CASSLAQRLTGFQLANGYTF.

This chain joins TRBV24-1 and TRBJ2-3, with TRBD1 identical over 7 bases. The germline V gene encodes CDR1 KGHDR and CDR2 SFDVKD. V lost 2 bases, J lost 2 bases, and 3 bases stayed unmatched. The CDR3 runs to 15 residues. CDR3 in DNA: TGTGCCACCAGTGATTCGGGACAGCTCACAGATACGCAGTATTTT. Residues: CATSDSGQLTDTQYF.

This chain links TRBV7-9 with TRBJ1-2; D not resolved. The germline CDR1 and CDR2 sequences are SEHNR and FQNEAQ (reference sequence). The CDR3 totals 11 residues. Trimming shortened V by 0 bases and J by 8 bases, and 4 bases separated the two germline ends. This CDR3 reads CASSLALGYTF. Here the CDR3 DNA reads TGTGCCAGCAGCTTAGCGTTAGGCTACACCTTC.

This clone was detected a few times. The rearrangement links TRBV4-1 to TRBJ2-3, with 9 positions matching TRBD2. V dropped 1 base and J dropped 3; count of bases not matched to a gene: 8. The CDR3 is 17 amino acids. Germline CDR1 is MGHRA and CDR2 is YSYEKL. This CDR3 is CASSQVPSGKGTDTQYF. CDR3 bases: TGCGCCAGCAGCCAAGTACCTAGCGGGAAGGGAACAGATACGCAGTATTTT.

This chain links TRBV10-3 with TRBJ2-1; D is possibly TRBD1 (5 bases). CDR1 is ENHRY, CDR2 SYGVKD, per germline. The CDR3 spans 15 residues. The germline V and J ends were trimmed by 0 bases and 3 bases, with 9 bases remaining between them. The CDR3 spells CAISESRQNYNEQFF. DNA for the CDR3: TGTGCCATCAGTGAGTCAAGACAGAACTACAATGAGCAGTTCTTC.

The chain joins TRBV10-3 to TRBJ2-3; 7 nucleotides align to TRBD2. The CDR3 is 15 amino acids. Germline V gives CDR1 ENHRY, CDR2 SYGVKD. Trimming at V came to 4 bases and at J to 0 bases, leaving 4 bases not matched to a gene. The chain's CDR3 is CAISVGEGSTDTQYF. The CDR3 nucleotides read TGTGCCATCAGTGTCGGGGAGGGGAGCACAGATACGCAGTATTTT.